The clone carrying this T cell receptor (beta chain) was recorded once. Its specificity is unknown. Both about-4-week and about-12-week second-dose recipients were combined. These data originate in a study of T cell responses to AZD1222 COVID-19 vaccine. The study, taken as a whole, reports: Variant regions that are unmutated are reportedly the target of nearly half of spike-specific TCRs. All repertoire sampling was performed exclusively after the peak T cell response. It was only a handful of AZD1222 recipients who were seropositive at baseline.

Some clones are missing from TCRdb's copy, which holds only in-frame ones; the method was immunoSEQ multiplex PCR. Of roughly 140,000 clones listed, 90% are singletons. The CDR3 length is 12 residues. Trimming took off 3 bases at V and 2 bases at J, with 4 bases between the two ends. Germline V gives CDR1 LGHDT, CDR2 YNNKEL (reference sequence). This TCR was recovered from an adult who received the AZD1222 COVID-19 vaccine. Here the sequenced sample was peripheral blood, taken 28 days after the second AZD1222 dose. The chain carries TRBV3-1 (or the pseudogene TRBV3-2) and TRBJ1-1, with D hard to call. The DNA for the CDR3 is TGTGCCAGCAGCCATTCTAACACTGAAGCTTTCTTT. Translating it yields CASSHSNTEAFF.